The 25 T cell receptor beta chains below come from one sample, sequenced in a study of control samples from healthy donors and cancer patients. TCRdb keeps only in-frame clones here, not all; method: immunoSEQ multiplex PCR. The sample records 30,000 to 40,000 clones, over 70% being singletons. The source material was PBMCs. The receptor set was obtained from a woman aged 60-75 years with lung cancer.

The chain is built from TRBV19 and TRBJ1-4, with D perhaps matching TRBD1 (6 bases). The V end was cut by 6 bases, the J end by 7 bases, with 18 bases between. The germline gives CDR1 LNHDA, CDR2 SQIVND (reference sequence). The CDR3 is 15 residues long. CDR3 nucleotides: TGTGCCAGTAGCACCCGGGACATTAATCGTGAAAAACTGTTTTTT. Translated: CASSTRDINREKLFF.

This rearrangement joins TRBV18 to TRBJ1-1; tentative D call: TRBD1 (5 bases). CDR3 length equals 13 residues. V was cut by 3 bases and J by 1 base, with 6 bases left in between. Germline values: CDR1 KGHSH, CDR2 LQKENI. The CDR3 here is CASSPGGNTEAFF. In nucleotides, the CDR3 is TGTGCCAGCTCACCTGGGGGGAACACTGAAGCTTTCTTT.

The rearrangement links TRBV5-1 to TRBJ2-5; D call uncertain. Trimming took off 4 bases at V and 1 base at J, with 11 bases between the two ends. Germline V gene data show CDR1 as SGHRS and CDR2 as YFSETQ. The CDR3 has 14 residues. The CDR3 spells CASSALESQETQYF. The CDR3 DNA follows: TGCGCCAGCAGCGCCCTAGAGAGCCAAGAGACCCAGTACTTC.

V and J are TRBV4-1 and TRBJ2-2; a weak D match, TRBD1 (5 bases). CDR3 length: 15 amino acids. The germline gives CDR1 MGHRA, CDR2 YSYEKL. Trimming removed 3 bases from V and 2 bases from J, with 10 bases in between. The CDR3 is CASSHLDKNTGELFF. The CDR3 DNA is TGCGCCAGCAGCCACCTGGACAAAAACACCGGGGAGCTGTTTTTT.

V is TRBV30 and J is TRBJ1-4; D is possibly TRBD1 (5 bases). Germline CDR1 is GTSNPN and CDR2 is SVGIG (reference sequence). The CDR3 is 14 residues long. V dropped 3 bases and J dropped 4 bases, with 12 bases sitting between them. CDR3 DNA sequence: TGTGCCTGGAGATACGGGGCATATAATGAAAAACTGTTTTTT. Translation: CAWRYGAYNEKLFF. Full variable domain (rest looked up from reference TRBV30 and TRBJ1-4): SQTIHQWPATLVQPVGSPLSLECTVEGTSNPNLYWYRQAAGRGLQLLFYSVGIGQISSEVPQNLSASRPQDRQFILSSKKLLLSDSGFYLCAWRYGAYNEKLFFGSGTQLSVL.

This chain links TRBV30 with TRBJ1-2; D ambiguous. CDR1 GTSNPN and CDR2 SVGIG come from the germline V gene (reference sequence). Trimming left V 2 bases short and J 7 bases short, with 8 bases between. There are 11 residues in the CDR3. The DNA for the CDR3 is TGTGCCTGGAGTTTGTCTCGTGGCTACACCTTC. Residues: CAWSLSRGYTF.

This chain's CDR3 is CASALSEEGAHGYTF. The CDR3 DNA reads as TGTGCCAGCGCCCTTTCGGAAGAGGGGGCGCATGGCTACACCTTC. This rearrangement joins TRBV2 to TRBJ1-2; 7 nucleotides line up with TRBD1. This CDR3 is 15 amino acids long. Trimming removed 8 bases from V and 6 bases from J; junction bases left unmatched: 15. Germline CDR1 SNHLY, CDR2 FYNNEI.

This CDR3 reads CASKGTGDYQPQHF. DNA of the CDR3: TGTGCCAGTAAGGGGACAGGGGATTATCAGCCCCAGCATTTT. The J gene is TRBJ1-5, the V gene TRBV6-5; 10 nucleotides line up with TRBD1. CDR3 length: 14 residues. The germline V gene encodes CDR1 MNHEY and CDR2 SVGAGI. Unmatched junction bases numbered 7, after V lost 9 bases and J lost 5 bases.

The rearrangement joins TRBV18 to TRBJ1-1; no clear D gene. The V gene lost 2 bases and the J gene lost 0 bases, with 7 bases spanning the gap. The CDR3 is 14 residues long. Germline-derived CDR1 and CDR2 are KGHSH and LQKENI. The CDR3 nucleotides read TGTGCCAGCTCACCAATACCGATGAACACTGAAGCTTTCTTT. Residues: CASSPIPMNTEAFF.

The V gene is TRBV12-3 or TRBV12-4, the J gene TRBJ1-3; no clear D gene. The CDR3 extends over 13 amino acids. V lost 3 bases, J lost 1 base, and 4 bases lay in between. CDR3 in amino acids: CASSLESGNTIYF. The CDR3 DNA reads as TGTGCCAGCAGTTTGGAGTCTGGAAACACCATATATTTT.

The chain employs TRBV28 and TRBJ1-1; unclear D gene. Germline V gives CDR1 MDHEN, CDR2 SYDVKM. This CDR3 is built from 15 residues. V was clipped by 4 bases and J by 5 bases, with 17 bases between them. The CDR3 here is CASSSPGGPGTEAFF. The CDR3 coding sequence is TGTGCCAGCAGTTCCCCGGGAGGCCCGGGGACTGAAGCTTTCTTT.

The chain uses TRBV7-9 and TRBJ1-1; a possible D gene is TRBD1 (6 bases). V lost 5 bases and J 3 bases, leaving 7 bases between the germline ends. The CDR3 runs to 12 residues. Germline V gene lookup returns CDR1 SEHNR and CDR2 FQNEAQ (reference sequence). CDR3 in amino acids: CASSGGYTEAFF. DNA of the CDR3: TGTGCCAGCAGCGGGGGCTACACTGAAGCTTTCTTT.

The gene calls are TRBV27 and TRBJ2-7; D ambiguous. The germline CDR1 and CDR2 sequences are MNHEY and SMNVEV (reference sequence). V lost 8 bases and J lost 4, with 18 bases in between. The CDR3 runs to 14 residues. CDR3 DNA: TGTGCCAGCGGACCCAGACACGTCTTGTACGAGCAGTACTTC. Protein sequence: CASGPRHVLYEQYF.

The chain couples TRBV6-5 to TRBJ1-1; D ambiguous. Germline V gene sequence: CDR1 MNHEY, CDR2 SVGAGI. CDR3 length: 11 amino acids. The V end lost 2 bases, the J end lost 6 bases, and 4 bases lay between the germline ends. The CDR3 loop is CASSYLSEAFF. DNA of the CDR3: TGTGCCAGCAGTTACCTCTCTGAAGCTTTCTTT.

The V gene is TRBV27, the J gene TRBJ1-3; D is uncertain. The CDR3 is 17 amino acids. CDR1 is MNHEY and CDR2 is SMNVEV in the germline V gene (reference sequence). The germline V and J ends were trimmed by 8 bases and 9 bases, with 29 bases remaining between them. The CDR3 DNA sequence: TGTGCCAGCGTCCATCCCCTTGCCGTTTTACTTTGGGGCACCATATATTTT. This gives the protein CASVHPLAVLLWGTIYF.

The chain combines TRBV3-1 (or the pseudogene TRBV3-2) with TRBJ2-3; possibly TRBD1 for D (6 bases). From germline, CDR1 is LGHDT and CDR2 YNNKEL (reference sequence). V lost 6 bases to trimming and J lost 2 bases, with 18 bases between them. The CDR3 runs 16 residues. This CDR3 is CASSPKPQGYTDTQYF. In nucleotides, the CDR3 is TGTGCCAGCAGTCCCAAGCCCCAGGGGTACACAGATACGCAGTATTTT.

This chain links TRBV2 with TRBJ1-5; possible D gene TRBD1, 6 bases. This CDR3 is built from 16 residues. Trimming took off 4 bases at V and 5 bases at J, with 18 bases between the two ends. The germline V gene encodes CDR1 SNHLY and CDR2 FYNNEI. The CDR3 region has the DNA TGTGCCAGCAGTGGCCAGGAAGGGGGGGCTCATCAGCCCCAGCATTTT. It translates to CASSGQEGGAHQPQHF. The complete variable domain, with remaining parts taken from reference TRBV2 and TRBJ1-5, reads EPEVTQTPSHQVTQMGQEVILRCVPISNHLYFYWYRQILGQKVEFLVSFYNNEISEKSEIFDDQFSVERPDGSNFTLKIRSTKLEDSAMYFCASSGQEGGAHQPQHFGDGTRLSIL.

This chain links TRBV12-5 with TRBJ2-3; TRBD1 might be the D (6 bases). The CDR3 has 15 amino acids. In germline, CDR1 is LGHNT, CDR2 FRNRAP. Deletions cut 6 bases from V and 4 bases from J, with 17 bases between. CDR3 nucleotide sequence: TGTGCTAGTGGGTCTAGGACAGCCCAGCCAGATACGCAGTATTTT. It translates to CASGSRTAQPDTQYF.

The genes are TRBV5-1 and TRBJ2-1; 7 bases fit TRBD2. Germline CDR1 is SGHRS and CDR2 is YFSETQ. This CDR3 has 15 amino acids. Trimming took 0 bases from V and 8 from J; bases not matched to a gene: 8. The CDR3 reads CASSLGGGSSDEQFF. The CDR3 DNA sequence: TGCGCCAGCAGCTTGGGAGGCGGGAGTTCCGATGAGCAGTTCTTC.

V is TRBV9 and J is TRBJ2-2; D uncertain. V lost 2 bases, J lost 4 bases, and 9 bases lay in between. The CDR3 spans 14 residues. Germline V gives CDR1 SGDLS, CDR2 YYNGEE. Written as DNA, the CDR3 is TGTGCCAGCAGCGTGTCAACAGCCACCGGGGAGCTGTTTTTT. Its translation: CASSVSTATGELFF.

V and J are TRBV11-3 and TRBJ2-1; 9 bases map to TRBD1. This CDR3 is 15 amino acids long. Germline V gene sequence: CDR1 SGHNT, CDR2 YENEEA. V was clipped by 5 bases and J by 7 bases; unmatched bases: 9. CDR3 residues: CASSPPGQGRNEQFF. The CDR3 coding sequence is TGTGCCAGCAGCCCACCGGGACAGGGAAGGAATGAGCAGTTCTTC.

The chain carries TRBV7-2 and TRBJ2-1; TRBD2 is a possible D gene (6 bases). CDR1 and CDR2 from the germline V gene are SGHTA and FQGNSA. V was pared by 4 bases and J by 13 bases, with 14 bases between. There are 12 residues in the CDR3. The CDR3 coding sequence is TGTGCCAGCAGCTCGAGCGGGCTCCTCCAGTTCTTC. This codes for CASSSSGLLQFF.

The rearrangement uses TRBV6-5 and TRBJ2-7; D may be TRBD1 (5 bases). The CDR3 is 13 amino acids. From germline, CDR1 is MNHEY and CDR2 SVGAGI. Trimming stripped 5 bases from V and 4 bases from J, with 12 bases between. CDR3 sequence reads: CASSRQGVYEQYF. The CDR3 coding sequence is TGTGCCAGCAGTCGGCAAGGGGTTTACGAGCAGTACTTC.

This sequence joins TRBV15 and TRBJ1-2; no firm D call. V dropped 3 bases and J dropped 2 bases, with 10 bases sitting between them. The V gene's germline CDR1 is LNHNV and CDR2 YYDKDF (reference sequence). CDR3 length equals 14 residues. CDR3 nucleotides: TGTGCCACCAGCAGTGACCTGAGGAACTATGGCTACACCTTC. This codes for CATSSDLRNYGYTF. Full variable domain (remainder filled in from reference TRBV15 and TRBJ1-2): DAMVIQNPRYQVTQFGKPVTLSCSQTLNHNVMYWYQQKSSQAPKLLFHYYDKDFNNEADTPDNFQSRRPNTSFCFLDIRSPGLGDTAMYLCATSSDLRNYGYTFGSGTRLTVV.

The sample holds one count of this clone. This rearrangement joins TRBV6-1 to TRBJ2-7, with D possibly being TRBD2 (5 bases). CDR1 and CDR2 from the germline V gene are MNHNS and SASEGT. Deletions cut 0 bases from V and 3 bases from J, with 21 bases between. The CDR3 has 18 amino acids. DNA for the CDR3: TGTGCCAGCAGTGAAGCCTATATACGTCCGGGGAAGGGCTACGAGCAGTACTTC. It codes for CASSEAYIRPGKGYEQYF.